The present T cell receptor (beta chain) was sequenced within a study of blood T cell repertoires in COVID-19. Study-level background: Sites in the United States, Italy and Spain provided acute and convalescent COVID-19 samples. PBMCs, B-cell-depleted T cells, or T cells were the source of the cDNA or gDNA that made up the material.

This CDR3 spans 16 amino acids. Trimming cost V 4 bases and J 1 base; bases outside gene matches: 8. From germline, CDR1 is LNHNV and CDR2 YYDKDF (reference sequence). Authors' methods: Amplification from reference gene primers served as the basis for estimated nucleated cell counts. Sequenced by immunoSEQ multiplex PCR; TCRdb stores in-frame clones only, minus some. Clone size and V and J calls were adopted from that table, with D and trimming inferred from the DNA. The table has approximately 130,000 clones, roughly 86% seen once. The sample was peripheral blood. The chain combines TRBV15 with TRBJ2-5, with 8 bases that match TRBD2. This receptor was identified in a woman aged 50 to 65 who had recovered from COVID-19. DNA of the CDR3: TGTGCCACCAGCACTCTCGGGGGGGGGCCCCAAGAGACCCAGTACTTC. It yields the protein CATSTLGGGPQETQYF.